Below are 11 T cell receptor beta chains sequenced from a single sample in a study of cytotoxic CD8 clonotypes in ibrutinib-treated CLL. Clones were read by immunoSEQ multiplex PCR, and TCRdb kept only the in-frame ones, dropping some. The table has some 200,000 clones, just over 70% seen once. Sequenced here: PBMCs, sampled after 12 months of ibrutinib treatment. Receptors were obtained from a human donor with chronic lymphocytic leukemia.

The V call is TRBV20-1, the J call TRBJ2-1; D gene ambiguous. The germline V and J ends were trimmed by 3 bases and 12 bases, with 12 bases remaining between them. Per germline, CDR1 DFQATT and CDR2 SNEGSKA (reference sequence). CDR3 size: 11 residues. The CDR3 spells CSASWSWGQFF. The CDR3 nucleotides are TGCAGTGCTAGTTGGAGTTGGGGGCAGTTCTTC.

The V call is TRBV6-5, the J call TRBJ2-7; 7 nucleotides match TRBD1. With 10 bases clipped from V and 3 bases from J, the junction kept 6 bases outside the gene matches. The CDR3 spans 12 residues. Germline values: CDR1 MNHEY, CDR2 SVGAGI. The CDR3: CATEGANYEQYF. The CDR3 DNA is TGTGCCACCGAGGGGGCGAACTACGAGCAGTACTTC.

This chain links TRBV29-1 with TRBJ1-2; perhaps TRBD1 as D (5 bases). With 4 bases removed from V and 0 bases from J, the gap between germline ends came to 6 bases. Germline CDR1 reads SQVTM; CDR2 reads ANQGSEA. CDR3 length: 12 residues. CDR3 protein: CSVGGANYGYTF. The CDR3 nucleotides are TGCAGCGTTGGAGGGGCTAACTATGGCTACACCTTC.

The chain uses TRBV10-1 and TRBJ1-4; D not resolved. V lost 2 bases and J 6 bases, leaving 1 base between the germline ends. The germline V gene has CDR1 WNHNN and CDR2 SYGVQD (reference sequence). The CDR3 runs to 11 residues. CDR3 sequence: CASSEDEKLFF. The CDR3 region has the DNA TGCGCCAGCAGTGAGGATGAAAAACTGTTTTTT.

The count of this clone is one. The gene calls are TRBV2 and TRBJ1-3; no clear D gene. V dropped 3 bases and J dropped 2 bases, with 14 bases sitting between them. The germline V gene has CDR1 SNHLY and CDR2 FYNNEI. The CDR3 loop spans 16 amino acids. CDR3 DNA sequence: TGTGCCAGCAGTGAGATCGGGTTGTATCCTGGAAACACCATATATTTT. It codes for CASSEIGLYPGNTIYF.

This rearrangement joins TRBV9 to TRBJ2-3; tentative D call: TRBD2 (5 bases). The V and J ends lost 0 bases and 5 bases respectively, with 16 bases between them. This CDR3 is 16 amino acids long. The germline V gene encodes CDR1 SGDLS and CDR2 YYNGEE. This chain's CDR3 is CASSVADGPEGDTQYF. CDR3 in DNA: TGTGCCAGCAGCGTAGCTGATGGGCCCGAGGGAGATACGCAGTATTTT. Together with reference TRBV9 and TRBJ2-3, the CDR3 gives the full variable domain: DSGVTQTPKHLITATGQRVTLRCSPRSGDLSVYWYQQSLDQGLQFLIQYYNGEERAKGNILERFSAQQFPDLHSELNLSSLELGDSALYFCASSVADGPEGDTQYFGPGTRLTVL.

The CDR3 region has the DNA TGCGCCAGCAGCTTTCGGACAGGGGGCTCCGGGGAGCTGTTTTTT. Translating gives CASSFRTGGSGELFF. The genes are TRBV5-1 and TRBJ2-2; 11 nucleotides line up with TRBD1. V was clipped by 2 bases and J by 6 bases; unmatched bases: 3. Germline V gives CDR1 SGHRS, CDR2 YFSETQ. The CDR3 has 15 residues.

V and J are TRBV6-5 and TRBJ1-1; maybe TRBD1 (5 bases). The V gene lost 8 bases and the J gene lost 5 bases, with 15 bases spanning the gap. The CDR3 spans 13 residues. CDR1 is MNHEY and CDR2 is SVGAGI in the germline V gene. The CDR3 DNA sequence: TGTGCCAGCTCCTTGGGGGTTTGGACTGAAGCTTTCTTT. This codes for CASSLGVWTEAFF.

The chain's CDR3 is CASSPEGQLGETQYF. CDR3 bases: TGTGCCAGCAGCCCCGAGGGACAGCTGGGGGAGACCCAGTACTTC. The chain links TRBV4-2 to TRBJ2-5; TRBD1 matches at 7 bases. J was trimmed by 5 bases and V by 4 bases; bases with no gene match: 10. The length of the CDR3 is 15 residues. The germline V gene encodes CDR1 LGHNA and CDR2 YNFKEQ.

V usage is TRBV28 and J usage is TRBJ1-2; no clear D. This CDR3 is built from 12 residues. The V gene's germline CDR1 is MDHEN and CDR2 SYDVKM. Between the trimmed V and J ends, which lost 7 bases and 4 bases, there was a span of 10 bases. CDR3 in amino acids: CASTQRIYGYTF. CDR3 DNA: TGTGCCAGCACCCAGCGCATCTATGGCTACACCTTC.

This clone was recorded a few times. In DNA form, the CDR3 reads TGTGCCAGCAGTAAGGACAGTTACGAGCAGTACTTC. This codes for CASSKDSYEQYF. The V call is TRBV6-1, the J call TRBJ2-7; possibly TRBD1 for D (6 bases). CDR3 size: 12 residues. With 5 bases removed from V and 4 bases from J, the gap between germline ends came to 9 bases. The germline CDR1 and CDR2 sequences are MNHNS and SASEGT.